This TCR beta chain was recorded in a study of CD8 T cells in Susac syndrome. TEMRA cells underwent FACS enrichment and CD8+ and CD4+ T cells underwent negative isolation. Random hexamers primed reverse transcription of 0.5 to 1 ug RNA. TCRdb redid the calling of the immunoSEQ multiplex PCR reads with MiXCR, one entry per CDR3 protein. In the table there are 200,000 to 250,000 distinct CDR3 sequences, 85% to 95% of which are singletons. Germline V gene sequence: CDR1 DFQATT, CDR2 SNEGSKA (reference sequence). The trim removed 5 bases at V and 5 bases at J, leaving 4 bases unmatched. The CDR3 runs to 13 residues.

The sequenced material came from CD4+ T cells from PBMCs. This TCR was sampled from a human donor with multiple sclerosis. The chain employs TRBV20-1 and TRBJ2-5; 11 bases fit TRBD2. In DNA form, the CDR3 reads TGCAGTGCTCCATTAGCGGGGGGGGAGACCCAGTACTTC. It codes for CSAPLAGGETQYF.